The clone carrying this T cell receptor beta chain was detected only a few times. What it binds is unknown. The entire patient cohort was treatment-naive prior to thyroid surgery. In the authors' workflow: A classifier for distant metastasis in papillary thyroid cancer was constructed using CDR3 differences observed across clinicopathological groups. TCRdb reanalyzed the PCR reads via MiXCR. Clone size and V and J calls follow TCRdb, not the original study. The table shows more than 20,000 clones, with about a quarter occurring only once. Trimming took 4 bases from V and 4 from J, leaving 11 bases between them. CDR1 is LNHDA, CDR2 SQIVND, per germline (reference sequence). CDR3 length: 13 residues. This specimen comes from a study of metastatic and nonmetastatic thyroid tumors. Study overall: Comparison of repertoires was carried out across blood and tumor or nodule tissue from malignant and benign thyroid patients.

Broader study findings: A significant increase in TCR beta diversity was reportedly seen in malignant thyroid tumors relative to benign nodules, in blood and tumor.

Sequencing was carried out using tumor tissue. This chain uses TRBV19 with TRBJ2-7, with no clear D. The TCR originated in a female donor with papillary thyroid cancer or a benign thyroid nodule (not recorded which). Some clones in this sample may be carry-over from other donors' samples. CDR3 region: CASSTPERYEQYF. The CDR3 bases are TGTGCCAGTAGTACCCCGGAACGGTACGAGCAGTACTTC.